This is a list of T cell receptor beta chains from one sample in a study of blood T cell repertoires in COVID-19. Clones were sequenced by immunoSEQ multiplex PCR, and TCRdb holds only the in-frame ones, with some missing. The sample has fewer than 250,000 clones, 70% to 85% seen once; the top ten hold under 15%. Material: peripheral blood. The receptors originated from a woman aged 45 to 65 with acute or convalescent COVID-19. CDR3s include the opening cysteine and the closing phenylalanine or tryptophan. The D gene is left open where the match is weak. Clone size is not always given. Where it is, it says once, few, many or a class for expanded clones.

D gene	clone size	V gene	J gene	CDR3 DNA	CDR3 protein
TRBD1	-	TRBV27	TRBJ2-1	TGTGCCAGCAGGGACAGGGCAACCTACAATGAGCAGTTCTTC	CASRDRATYNEQFF
TRBD2	-	TRBV27	TRBJ2-1	TGTGCCAGCAGTTTCCTTAGGGTAGCGGGAGAGAACGATGAGCAGTTCTTC	CASSFLRVAGENDEQFF
-	-	TRBV14	TRBJ1-1	TGTGCCAGCAGCCCTTTAAAGAACACTGAAGCTTTCTTT	CASSPLKNTEAFF
-	-	TRBV4-1	TRBJ2-1	TGCGCCAGCAGCCAAGTCGCGGATAGGGGGTACAATGAGCAGTTCTTC	CASSQVADRGYNEQFF
-	-	TRBV11-2	TRBJ2-7	TGTGCCAGCAGCTTATTCGCTAGCGACTCCTACGAGCAGTACTTC	CASSLFASDSYEQYF
-	once	TRBV5-4	TRBJ1-2	TGTGCCAGCAGCTTGGTGCGGAAGGGGGACTATGGCTACACCTTC	CASSLVRKGDYGYTF
-	-	TRBV27	TRBJ2-7	TGTGCCAGCAGTCAATGGGGGGAGAAGTACTTC	CASSQWGEKYF
-	-	TRBV11-2	TRBJ1-5	TGTGCCAGCAGCTTAACGGGGGGGCATCAGCCCCAGCATTTT	CASSLTGGHQPQHF
-	-	TRBV2	TRBJ1-4	TGTGCCAGCACGGCGGAAGGAGTAACTAATGAAAAACTGTTTTTT	CASTAEGVTNEKLFF
TRBD2	few	TRBV9	TRBJ2-3	TGTGCCAGCAGCCGGACTAGCGGGGGGGCCAAGCCGCAGTATTTT	CASSRTSGGAKPQYF
-	once	TRBV10-1	TRBJ2-7	TGCGCCAGCAGTGAGTCCCAGGGCAACGAGCAGTACTTC	CASSESQGNEQYF
-	-	TRBV19	TRBJ2-3	TGTGCCAGCCGGACAGCCAGGTCTAGCACAGATACGCAGTATTTT	CASRTARSSTDTQYF
-	once	TRBV7-6	TRBJ2-5	TGTGCCAGCAGCTTGGAGGGATTCCCGAAAGAGACCCAGTACTTC	CASSLEGFPKETQYF
TRBD1	-	TRBV9	TRBJ2-1	TGTGCCAGCAGCGCCACCGGGACAGAGTACAATGAGCAGTTCTTC	CASSATGTEYNEQFF
TRBD2	-	TRBV5-1	TRBJ2-2	TGCGCCAGCAGCTTGAGGGCGGGGGGTTACACCGGGGAGCTGTTTTTT	CASSLRAGGYTGELFF
TRBD1	-	TRBV6-5	TRBJ2-1	TGTGCCAGCTCTAGGGCAGGGGGTTTGAATGAGCAGTTCTTC	CASSRAGGLNEQFF
-	-	TRBV25-1	TRBJ1-5	TGTGCCAGCCTGAACTCGGGGGGGAGCAATCAGCCCCAGCATTTT	CASLNSGGSNQPQHF
TRBD1	-	TRBV6-1	TRBJ2-7	TGTGCCAGCAGTGAATACAGGGGTCCTTCCTACGAGCAGTACTTC	CASSEYRGPSYEQYF
TRBD1	-	TRBV7-8	TRBJ1-5	TGTGCCAGCAGCGGTTGGACAGGGGGTAATCAGCCCCAGCATTTT	CASSGWTGGNQPQHF
-	-	TRBV3-1/TRBV3-2	TRBJ1-5	TGTGCCAGCAGCCAAGATATAAGCAATCAGCCCCAGCATTTT	CASSQDISNQPQHF
TRBD2	once	TRBV5-1	TRBJ2-7	TGCGCCAGCAGCTTTACTAGCGGGGGCAGCTCCTACGAGCAGTACTTC	CASSFTSGGSSYEQYF
TRBD1	-	TRBV7-8	TRBJ1-6	TGTGCCAGCAGCCCCCGGACAGGGCGAAATTCACCCCTCCACTTT	CASSPRTGRNSPLHF
TRBD1	-	TRBV2	TRBJ2-7	TGTGCCAGCAGTGGGAGACAGGGAACCTACGAGCAGTACTTC	CASSGRQGTYEQYF
TRBD1	-	TRBV6-1	TRBJ1-2	TGTGCCAGCAGTGAAGCGGACAGGGTAATCTATGGCTACACCTTC	CASSEADRVIYGYTF
TRBD2	-	TRBV19	TRBJ2-2	TGTGCCAGTAGGAGGACTAGTCAAGCCGGGGAGCTGTTTTTT	CASRRTSQAGELFF
TRBD1	-	TRBV6-5	TRBJ1-5	TGTGCCAGCAAAGGACAGGGGAGGGAAAATCAGCCCCAGCATTTT	CASKGQGRENQPQHF
-	-	TRBV7-2	TRBJ2-7	TGTGCCAGCAGCTTAGGGGCCCAGAGTACCTACGAGCAGTACTTC	CASSLGAQSTYEQYF
-	-	TRBV9	TRBJ2-4	TGTGCCAGCAGCACACGATCAGGGTATGAGGACATTCAGTACTTC	CASSTRSGYEDIQYF
-	-	TRBV18	TRBJ1-6	TGTGCCAGCTCACCAAAAGGGCAGGGCCAATCACCCCTCCACTTT	CASSPKGQGQSPLHF
-	-	TRBV28	TRBJ1-4	TGTGCCAGCAGTTTGGCATTAGGGGAACTGTTTTTT	CASSLALGELFF